What follows is one T cell receptor beta chain and its context. This clone turned up a few times. Its antigen specificity is not known. No qualities accompany the bases; no much larger clone lies one base away. Ends trimmed: V by 4 bases, J by 4 bases; bases unmatched to a gene: 4. CDR1 and CDR2, looked up from the germline V gene, are MGHDK and SYGVNS. The CDR3 covers 16 residues, taking in both the cysteine and the phenylalanine. The sequence is cut down to CDR3 DNA, 48 bases in frame from base 1. The library was prepared using the immunoSEQ multiplex PCR assay. A mixture of 60 forward primers for TCR Vbeta segments and 13 reverse primers for TCR Jbeta segments was used in the multiplex PCR. The CDR3 region of rearranged TCR beta genes was amplified from genomic DNA with a multiplex PCR assay. Amplified TCR beta libraries were sequenced as 87-base-pair reads on the Illumina HiSeq System. Per the source publication's procedure: A later analysis tallied 80 million to 95 million unique TCR beta chains across the 660 or so repertoires, and around 12 million of those chains were shared by two or more donors. To remove PCR and sequencing errors, raw reads were error-corrected and collapsed into unique sequences using a nearest-neighbor algorithm that merged closely related sequences. Alignment of CDR3 sequences to IMGT reference sequences was used to assign V, D and J gene segments. For a sequence to be retained, a match of at least six nucleotides was required to both a V gene segment and a J gene segment. Rearrangements were called productive when the CDR3 lacked stop codons and stayed in frame with V and J; all others were non-productive. Following IMGT convention, CDR3 was defined as the stretch from the second conserved V-encoded cysteine to the conserved J-encoded phenylalanine. Sequences without an unambiguous match to a single V gene segment were excluded from the earlier analysis of about 640 of the donors. An earlier analysis of several hundred of the donors called V segments functional above 56.7% productive rearrangements and segregating when the between-donor standard deviation exceeded 5%. To diagnose cytomegalovirus status from the catalog of TCR beta chain sequences, a statistical classification framework was built. In a later analysis, V and J genes were assigned by comparing TCR nucleotide sequences against IMGT/GENE-DB human TR gene sequences. The TCRdist pipeline was used in a later analysis to assign CDR3 sequences and most-parsimonious VDJ recombination scenarios. In a later analysis, each TCR beta chain was defined by its CDR3 amino acid sequence together with its V-gene family, and reads lacking a unique V-gene family were excluded. As a way to deal with suspected cross-contamination and a sequencing artifact, a later analysis dropped roughly 620 nucleotide sequences that were highly shared and had low generation probability. In a later analysis, a clonal expansion index was calculated for each public chain from normalized within-repertoire ranks of inferred template counts. In a later analysis, generation probabilities were computed with a VDJ recombination model fitted to out-of-frame rearrangements, and the resulting probabilities were checked against IGoR. Hypergeometric tests were used in a later analysis to score TCR-TCR, TCR-HLA and TCR-CMV co-occurrence, with a repertoire-size bias correction applied to the TCR pairs. A later analysis estimated false discovery rates by permuting HLA or CMV assignments 20 times. In a later analysis, co-occurring TCRs were grouped using DBSCAN, with TCRdist sequence similarity added in when clustering inside HLA-allele-positive subsets. Co-occurrence clustering excluded repertoires with fewer than 30,000 or more than 120,000 public chains, plus five with anomalous nucleotide sharing. The clones in this table, taken by TCRdb from immuneACCESS, are in-frame only. Not every clone is retained; where verified, under half of the shortfall comes from an unresolved V gene, and the cause of the rest is unknown. V, J and clone size reflect that table, while D and trimming were determined from the DNA. This sample holds about 150,000 clones; about three quarters were observed only once. Clones ranked in the top ten supply more than 9% of the sample.

The source of the sample is a study of cytomegalovirus exposure and HLA in healthy donors (dated by TCRdb to about 2017). Study-wide context: An earlier analysis of 587 of the donors reported over 250 Gb of sequence data and 95 million to 140 million unique TCR beta sequences obtained from about 179 million T cells. An early release that covered fewer than 750 HLA-typed donors contained approximately 320 gigabases of sequencing data and about 93 million unique TCR sequences. Among the roughly 400 genotyped donors, about 85% belonged to the genetic ancestry cluster associated with self-reported Caucasian donors. The study aimed to test whether signatures of past pathogen exposure could be identified by cataloging public T cell receptors. Using immunosequencing, the study profiled T cell repertoires from around 680 subjects and related those repertoires to cytomegalovirus serostatus. Along with the roughly 670-subject first cohort, a separate validation cohort of over a hundred different subjects was used. To predict cytomegalovirus infection status, the study brought together high-throughput TCR immunosequencing, statistical association of individual TCRs with disease status, and machine learning. A later analysis re-examined previously published TCR beta repertoires from about 700 donors and added high-resolution HLA genotyping to investigate patterns of TCR occurrence. Rather than using new phenotypic data, the later analysis identified candidate immune exposures from TCR beta sequences and from how often those sequences occurred across donors. To decide whether each TCR beta V gene segment behaved as functional or pseudogenic, an earlier analysis of 587 of the donors relied on high-throughput TCR beta sequencing. Donor age, sex, ethnicity and CMV serostatus were compiled alongside the repertoire data. A later genetic analysis took genome-wide SNP genotypes for about three fifths of the roughly 700 donors and used that subset as a discovery cohort. All discovery cohort repertoires had been generated using a single sequencing platform. Class I and class II HLA loci were covered by the typing at four-digit resolution. The number of typed donors differed by locus: roughly 629-640 for A, B, C, DRB1 and DQB1; some 500 for DQA1; about 600 for DPA1; and approximately 450 for DPB1. Because of strong linkage in the cohort, five DR-DQ haplotypes were treated as single units for association and clustering. Among roughly 400 genotyped donors of the cohort, an average of roughly 230,000 unique TCR beta nucleotide sequences was sequenced per donor, of which 15% to 20% were non-productive.

The cohort consisted of fewer than 700 healthy bone marrow donors. At the time of sampling, all cohort members were nominally healthy, though unrecorded immune exposures were likely present. The donor tested CMV seropositive and was one of the 289 seropositive cohort members. Each donor provided a peripheral blood sample, and peripheral blood mononuclear cells were used for TCR beta sequencing. Genomic DNA extraction from the blood cell samples was performed with the Qiagen DNeasy Blood Extraction Kit. Study-wide findings and limitations: The authors suggested that the approach could potentially be generalized to other disease states and immunological phenotypes. According to a later analysis, parvovirus B19, influenza, CMV and Epstein-Barr virus appeared linked to several top co-occurrence clusters. Most TCR sequences were seen in very few donors, while some public TCRs were found in many individuals. Sequencing depth was assumed to be roughly uniform across donors in the presence/absence analyses, though that assumption may not hold. A further reported finding was that TCR beta sequences accurately predicted the HLA-A and HLA-B alleles for most subjects in the first cohort. A later analysis found that TCR association rates varied across HLA loci, with DRB1 alleles showing the most associated TCRs and HLA-C alleles the fewest. About 17 rarely observed V segments, including chromosome 9 orphons, were excluded from the earlier analysis of approximately 600 of the donors because counts were too low. Specific HLA alleles were associated with more than 15,000 TCR beta sequences at a false discovery rate of 0.05 in a later analysis. According to a later genetic analysis, donors in an Asian-associated ancestry cluster had fewer N-insertions in productive TCRs than the approximately 700-donor mean. A cluster of highly shared sequence variants was judged likely to be a technical artifact of the sequencing pipeline. Strong co-occurrence of HLA alleles, especially DR and DQ, made assigning TCR associations to individual alleles difficult. Linkage disequilibrium might explain the correlated functional status among segregating V segments, but an unknown experimental factor could not be ruled out. Because HLA typing was unavailable for some donors at each locus, only the typed subset was used in association tests. The classifier was reported to diagnose cytomegalovirus status with high specificity and sensitivity in both the original and validation cohorts. Some IMGT-functional V segments, including TRBV6-2 and TRBV6-3, could not be told apart with the 87-base-pair reads, so those segments were excluded. A later analysis found that HLA-associated TCR beta chains were more clonally expanded and had lower generation probabilities than equally common non-associated chains. A few of the identified cytomegalovirus-associated TCR beta chains were confirmed in vitro to be specific for cytomegalovirus antigens. According to a later analysis, most CMV-associated TCR beta chains appeared to be HLA-restricted, and the HLA associations seemed to be driven largely by CMV exposure. Immune exposure information for the cohort was limited to CMV serostatus. Broadly in line with IMGT annotations, most TCR beta V segments showed up in productive rearrangements about 87% or about 30% of the time in an earlier analysis of 587 of the donors. This cohort had only TCR beta chains sequenced, and the lack of alpha or paired-chain data limited which features could be detected. A total of fewer than 200 TCR beta chains were listed by the study as associated with cytomegalovirus. An association between a missense DCLRE1C variant and V-gene and J-gene trimming of TCR beta chains was found in a later genetic analysis and replicated in an independent cohort.

The TCR sequence derives from a man in his thirties or forties in good health and CMV-seropositive. The chain joins TRBV25-1 to TRBJ2-1, with TRBD2 matching 13 junction bases. The sequenced sample consisted of PBMCs. The nucleotides read TGTGCCAGCAGTGGCGGGACTAGCGGGACGTACAATGAGCAGTTCTTC. The encoded protein is CASSGGTSGTYNEQFF.